The 21 T cell receptor beta chains given below trace back to one sample, sequenced in a study of human T cells and chemical hapten exposure. Time point: patch test 2, 6 weeks after DPC sensitization. As to treatment: therapeutic diphenylcyclopropenone sensitization with weekly scalp DPC. TCRdb reprocessed the RACE reads with MiXCR, giving one entry per CDR3 protein. The sample shows about 84,000 distinct CDR3 sequences, about 9.4% of them seen only once. Sequencing was performed on whole blood, taken in connection with sensitization to the hapten diphenylcyclopropenone (DPC). These TCRs come from a woman under 40 with alopecia areata. Some clones in this sample may be carry-over from other donors' samples.

V gene TRBV28 combines with J gene TRBJ2-3; 10 bases are a match to TRBD1. CDR1 is MDHEN and CDR2 is SYDVKM in the germline V gene. The V and J ends lost 7 bases and 4 bases, in that order; junction bases with no gene match: 8. This CDR3 contains 15 residues. CDR3 sequence: CASKKTGGWADTQYF. For the CDR3, the DNA is TGTGCCAGCAAGAAGACAGGGGGCTGGGCAGATACGCAGTATTTT.

This clonotype was seen ten or more times. The chain employs TRBV12-3 or TRBV12-4 and TRBJ1-2; maybe TRBD1 (5 bases). The CDR3 is 14 amino acids. V was pared by 6 bases and J by 1 base, with 12 bases between. This chain's CDR3 is CASRGTDFNYGYTF. Here the CDR3 DNA reads TGTGCCAGCAGGGGGACCGACTTTAACTATGGCTACACCTTC.

The rearrangement uses TRBV29-1 and TRBJ2-6; D is undetermined. Trimming shortened V by 1 base and J by 5 bases, and 0 bases separated the two germline ends. The CDR3 loop spans 11 amino acids. Germline V gene lookup returns CDR1 SQVTM and CDR2 ANQGSEA. CDR3 bases: TGCAGCGTTGAAGGGGCCAACGTCCTGACTTTC. Its protein product is CSVEGANVLTF.

This clonotype was observed at least ten times. The chain recombines TRBV6-2 or TRBV6-3 with TRBJ1-2; no clear D. The V gene's germline CDR1 is MNHEY and CDR2 SVGEGT. This CDR3 has 14 residues. V gave up 0 bases and J gave up 2 bases, with 7 bases separating them. The CDR3: CASSYSAANYGYTF. The CDR3 nucleotides are TGTGCCAGCAGTTACTCGGCAGCGAACTATGGCTACACCTTC.

This clonotype has at least ten counts. The V gene is TRBV27, the J gene TRBJ1-3, with D hard to call. Trimming took 6 bases from V and 4 from J, leaving 13 bases between them. This CDR3 has 14 residues. CDR1 MNHEY and CDR2 SMNVEV come from the germline V gene (reference sequence). The CDR3 nucleotides are TGTGCCAGCAGCCAAGGCGGGAGGGGAAACACCATATATTTT. It yields the protein CASSQGGRGNTIYF.

This clonotype was picked up many times. The chain has TRBV6-1 and TRBJ1-2; D remains unclear. The V gene lost 2 bases and the J gene lost 4 bases, with 11 bases spanning the gap. Germline V gene sequence: CDR1 MNHNS, CDR2 SASEGT. This CDR3 is built from 14 residues. CDR3 region: CASSESGTVYGYTF. Written as DNA, the CDR3 is TGTGCCAGCAGTGAATCAGGAACAGTCTATGGCTACACCTTC.

This clonotype was counted a few times. One end of the junction does not line up with germline, which may come from a read error. The chain couples TRBV7-7 to TRBJ2-2; weak D call: TRBD2 (5 bases). The CDR3 sequence is 15 residues long. Germline V lookup: CDR1 SSHAT, CDR2 FNYEAQ (reference sequence). This CDR3 reads CASSPRGSRTGELFF. As DNA, the CDR3 is TGTGCTAGCAGCCCCCGGGGTAGCCGCACCGGGGAGCTGTTTTTT.

This clonotype was seen many times. This chain links TRBV3-1 with TRBJ2-1, with D maybe TRBD2 (6 bases). This CDR3 contains 13 residues. Germline V lookup: CDR1 LGHDT, CDR2 YNNKEL (reference sequence). The V gene lost 4 bases and the J gene lost 7 bases, with 11 bases spanning the gap. CDR3 sequence reads: CASSLNRENEQFF. The CDR3 DNA sequence: TGTGCCAGCAGCCTCAACCGGGAGAATGAGCAGTTCTTC.

This chain's CDR3 is CASSVAGMASGEQFF. Here the CDR3 DNA reads TGTGCCAGCAGTGTAGCGGGGATGGCCTCAGGGGAGCAGTTCTTC. The chain combines TRBV2 with TRBJ2-1; 8 bases line up with TRBD2. V lost 4 bases to trimming and J lost 10 bases; unmatched junction nucleotides: 12. The CDR3 consists of 15 residues. Germline CDR1 is SNHLY and CDR2 is FYNNEI.

The genes are TRBV30 and TRBJ1-5, with D tentatively TRBD1 (6 bases). The CDR3 runs to 14 residues. The V and J ends lost 3 bases and 7 bases respectively, with 16 bases between them. The V gene's germline CDR1 is GTSNPN and CDR2 SVGIG (reference sequence). This chain's CDR3 is CAWSATGSVQPQHF. The CDR3 DNA sequence: TGTGCCTGGAGCGCTACAGGGTCGGTCCAGCCCCAGCATTTT.

V gene TRBV4-2 combines with J gene TRBJ2-3, with D possibly matching TRBD2 (7 bases). The germline gives CDR1 LGHNA, CDR2 YNFKEQ. V lost 0 bases and J lost 4, with 11 bases in between. CDR3 length equals 15 residues. CDR3 region: CASSQEGGGADTQYF. As DNA, the CDR3 is TGTGCCAGCAGCCAAGAAGGGGGGGGCGCAGATACGCAGTATTTT.

In its sample, this clonotype was seen many times. The chain carries TRBV7-9 and TRBJ2-4; a possible D gene is TRBD1 (5 bases). The germline V gene has CDR1 SEHNR and CDR2 FQNEAQ (reference sequence). The CDR3 covers 14 residues. Trimming shortened V by 0 bases and J by 9 bases, and 12 bases separated the two germline ends. The CDR3 region is CASSLAEGVGIQYF. The CDR3 coding sequence is TGTGCCAGCAGCTTAGCCGAAGGGGTGGGCATTCAGTACTTC.

This clonotype has ten or more counts. The chain uses TRBV7-2 and TRBJ2-1; TRBD1 matches 9 bases. CDR3 length equals 14 residues. With V trimmed by 5 bases and J by 8 bases, 7 bases remained unmatched. CDR1 SGHTA and CDR2 FQGNSA come from the germline V gene. In nucleotides, the CDR3 is TGTGCCAGCAGCCCAGGGACAGGGAGAGATGAGCAGTTCTTC. Protein sequence: CASSPGTGRDEQFF.

This chain uses TRBV19 with TRBJ2-1, with D perhaps being TRBD1 or TRBD2 (6 bases each). Germline CDR1 LNHDA, CDR2 SQIVND (reference sequence). Trimming left V 3 bases short and J 6 bases short, with 12 bases between. The CDR3 runs 14 residues. In DNA, the CDR3 is TGTGCCAGTAGTATCGGGGGCCAAAGCAATGAGCAGTTCTTC. Translation gives CASSIGGQSNEQFF. Variable domain in full (rest from reference TRBV19 and TRBJ2-1): DGGITQSPKYLFRKEGQNVTLSCEQNLNHDAMYWYRQDPGQGLRLIYYSQIVNDFQKGDIAEGYSVSREKKESFPLTVTSAQKNPTAFYLCASSIGGQSNEQFFGPGTRLTVL.

This clonotype was seen repeatedly, ten times or more. This chain links TRBV3-1 with TRBJ1-4; D remains ambiguous. The V end lost 4 bases, the J end lost 6 bases, and 12 bases lay between the germline ends. The CDR3 is made up of 14 amino acids. CDR1 and CDR2 (germline): LGHDT, YNNKEL (reference sequence). CDR3 sequence (DNA): TGTGCCAGCAGCCTAGGAGGGCAATATGAAAAACTGTTTTTT. Translating it yields CASSLGGQYEKLFF.

This clonotype was seen many times. V usage is TRBV5-1 and J usage is TRBJ2-5; TRBD1 matches at 7 bases. Trimming cost V 0 bases and J 1 base; bases outside gene matches: 3. Germline V gene sequence: CDR1 SGHRS, CDR2 YFSETQ. This CDR3 has 15 amino acids. CDR3 in DNA: TGCGCCAGCAGCTTGGTGGCAGGGGGCCAAGAGACCCAGTACTTC. Residues: CASSLVAGGQETQYF.

Many counts were recorded for this clonotype. The junction does not match germline at one end; this may be a read error. The rearrangement joins TRBV7-6 to TRBJ2-7, with D maybe TRBD2 (5 bases). Germline V gene sequence: CDR1 SGHVS, CDR2 FNYEAQ. The CDR3 sequence is 15 residues long. The CDR3 loop is CASSLGGLNSNEQYF. The CDR3 coding sequence is TGTGCCAGCAGCTTAGGAGGACTCAACTCCAACGAGCAGTACTTC.

V usage is TRBV7-9 and J usage is TRBJ2-3; D is unresolved. Germline CDR1 reads SEHNR; CDR2 reads FQNEAQ (reference sequence). CDR3 size: 13 residues. The ends were cut back, 2 bases at V and 2 bases at J, with 5 bases in the middle. CDR3 protein: CASSLPSTDTQYF. CDR3 bases: TGTGCCAGCAGCTTACCGTCCACAGATACGCAGTATTTT.

V gene TRBV29-1 combines with J gene TRBJ1-6, with TRBD1 matching 7 bases. CDR3 length: 13 residues. Looked up from germline, CDR1 is SQVTM and CDR2 is ANQGSEA. Losses at the gene ends were 6 bases for V and 10 bases for J; bases not matched to a gene: 9. The CDR3 region has the DNA TGCAGCGTCAAAGTGGGACAGACCTCACCCCTCCACTTT. Translated, it gives CSVKVGQTSPLHF.

This clonotype was recorded many times. The gene calls are TRBV7-3 and TRBJ2-5; weak D call: TRBD1 (6 bases). V lost 4 bases, J lost 5 bases, and 11 bases lay in between. The germline V gene has CDR1 SGHTA and CDR2 FQGTGA. This CDR3 region has 13 residues. The CDR3 reads CASSSTGRETQYF. In DNA, the CDR3 is TGTGCCAGCAGCTCTACAGGGCGGGAGACCCAGTACTTC.

This clonotype was seen at least ten times. V gene TRBV6-2 or TRBV6-3 combines with J gene TRBJ1-2; no clear D gene. CDR1 is MNHEY, CDR2 SVGEGT, per germline. V lost 0 bases, J lost 5 bases, and 25 bases lay in between. CDR3 length: 19 amino acids. The CDR3 is CASSYSKLSVTSLRYGYTF. The CDR3 region has the DNA TGTGCCAGCAGTTACTCGAAGCTTTCAGTAACTTCCCTGAGGTATGGCTACACCTTC.